Listed here are 24 T cell receptor beta chains from one sample, sequenced in a study of graft-versus-host responses after intestinal transplantation. TCRdb's copy holds only in-frame clones and misses some; the assay was immunoSEQ multiplex PCR. The sample has 35,000 to 50,000 clones, about 95% seen once; the top ten hold about 1.6%. The sample here was PBMCs, taken 335 days after intestinal transplant. The receptor set was obtained from a human patient who received an intestinal transplant, so some T cells may come from the graft donor.

The rearrangement uses TRBV18 and TRBJ2-6, with 8 bases matching TRBD1. The CDR3 loop spans 16 amino acids. Germline CDR1 is KGHSH and CDR2 is LQKENI. V lost 4 bases and J lost 3; bases outside the gene matches: 5. CDR3 sequence (DNA): TGTGCCAGCTCACAAGGACAGGGAGGTGGGGCCAACGTCCTGACTTTC. It translates to CASSQGQGGGANVLTF.

The CDR3 here is CASGIAGTNNEQFF. As DNA, the CDR3 is TGCGCCAGCGGAATAGCGGGAACCAACAATGAGCAGTTCTTC. This rearrangement joins TRBV10-2 to TRBJ2-1; 8 bases align to TRBD2. J lost 5 bases, V lost 8 bases, and 8 bases had no gene match. CDR1 is WSHSY, CDR2 SAAADI, per germline. The CDR3 runs to 14 residues.

The chain joins TRBV30 to TRBJ1-1, with D possibly being TRBD1 (5 bases). V was cut by 8 bases and J by 4 bases, with 11 bases left in between. The CDR3 loop spans 11 amino acids. CDR1 GTSNPN and CDR2 SVGIG come from the germline V gene (reference sequence). The CDR3 nucleotides are TGTGCCGCCTCGGGACGCACTGAAGCTTTCTTT. It yields the protein CAASGRTEAFF.

The V call is TRBV28, the J call TRBJ1-2; D remains unclear. The CDR3 runs to 12 residues. With 5 bases removed from V and 4 bases from J, the gap between germline ends came to 8 bases. Germline V CDR1 and CDR2: MDHEN, SYDVKM. As DNA, the CDR3 is TGTGCCAGCAGTCTGATACCCTATGGCTACACCTTC. Translation gives CASSLIPYGYTF.

The chain uses TRBV2 and TRBJ2-3; 12 bases are a match to TRBD2. The germline V gene has CDR1 SNHLY and CDR2 FYNNEI. After removal of 4 bases from V and 6 bases from J, the junction contained 5 bases not matched to a gene. The CDR3 covers 15 residues. The CDR3 is CASSAGLAGPDTQYF. In nucleotides, the CDR3 is TGTGCCAGCAGTGCCGGACTAGCGGGACCCGATACGCAGTATTTT.

J is TRBJ1-6 and V is TRBV19, with no clear D. The CDR3 extends over 17 amino acids. Trimming pared 2 bases from V and 0 bases from J, leaving 11 bases between. The germline V gene encodes CDR1 LNHDA and CDR2 SQIVND (reference sequence). CDR3 residues: CASSILAESSYNSPLHF. CDR3 in DNA: TGTGCCAGTAGTATACTTGCGGAGAGCTCCTATAATTCACCCCTCCACTTT.

This CDR3 reads CASSLGPGYEQYF. The CDR3 coding sequence is TGTGCCAGCAGCTTAGGACCGGGGTACGAGCAGTACTTC. J is TRBJ2-7 and V is TRBV7-2, with D perhaps TRBD2 (5 bases). The CDR3 runs to 13 residues. CDR1 SGHTA and CDR2 FQGNSA come from the germline V gene. The ends were cut back, 1 base at V and 4 bases at J, with 8 bases in the middle.

V usage is TRBV9 and J usage is TRBJ2-7; 10 positions agree with TRBD2. Trimming removed 4 bases from V and 6 bases from J; junction bases left unmatched: 13. The CDR3 runs to 16 residues. Germline assignment: CDR1 SGDLS and CDR2 YYNGEE. The CDR3 is CASSQMTAGGPREQYF. In DNA, the CDR3 is TGTGCCAGCAGCCAAATGACAGCGGGAGGGCCGCGCGAGCAGTACTTC.

This chain joins TRBV5-1 and TRBJ2-1, with 8 bases matching TRBD2. Germline CDR1 reads SGHRS; CDR2 reads YFSETQ. The V segment lost 3 bases and the J segment 5 bases; nucleotides outside the gene matches: 7. This CDR3 has 15 amino acids. The CDR3 spells CASSSGGAPNNEQFF. DNA for the CDR3: TGCGCCAGCAGCTCCGGGGGGGCCCCGAACAATGAGCAGTTCTTC.

V gene TRBV5-6 combines with J gene TRBJ2-4; D remains ambiguous. This CDR3 spans 16 amino acids. CDR1 and CDR2 from the germline V gene are SGHDT and YYEEEE. Trimming removed 1 base from V and 0 bases from J, with 11 bases in between. CDR3 amino acids: CASSLSRPLAKNIQYF. The CDR3 nucleotides read TGTGCCAGCAGCTTGTCCCGGCCTCTAGCCAAAAACATTCAGTACTTC.

The table lists this clone with a count of one. Here the CDR3 DNA reads TGTGCCAGCAGCTTACCCGGGAGCGACTACGAGCAGTACTTC. It translates to CASSLPGSDYEQYF. The rearrangement links TRBV5-4 to TRBJ2-7; maybe TRBD2 (6 bases). The ends were cut back, 2 bases at V and 3 bases at J, with 12 bases in the middle. Germline CDR1 is SGHNT and CDR2 is YYREEE (reference sequence). The CDR3 has 14 residues.

This rearrangement joins TRBV7-9 to TRBJ2-3, with 13 bases identical to TRBD2. Looked up from germline, CDR1 is SEHNR and CDR2 is FQNEAQ (reference sequence). With V trimmed by 7 bases and J by 2 bases, 3 bases remained unmatched. The CDR3 totals 15 residues. The CDR3 region is CASTGLAGPTDTQYF. CDR3 sequence (DNA): TGTGCCAGCACGGGACTAGCGGGACCCACAGATACGCAGTATTTT.

The J gene is TRBJ1-3, the V gene TRBV6-1; D is unresolved. V was trimmed by 2 bases and J by 0 bases, leaving 8 bases between them. The CDR3 totals 15 residues. Germline CDR1 is MNHNS and CDR2 is SASEGT. The CDR3 region is CASSERKASGNTIYF. The CDR3 DNA reads as TGTGCCAGCAGTGAACGTAAAGCCTCTGGAAACACCATATATTTT.

This chain joins TRBV5-4 and TRBJ2-7, with 16 nucleotides matching TRBD2. The CDR3 spans 16 residues. The germline CDR1 and CDR2 sequences are SGHNT and YYREEE (reference sequence). V lost 4 bases to trimming and J lost 7 bases; unmatched junction nucleotides: 8. CDR3 sequence: CASSKGTSGRAGEQYF. CDR3 nucleotides: TGTGCCAGCAGCAAAGGGACTAGCGGGAGGGCCGGGGAGCAGTACTTC.

The genes are TRBV7-9 and TRBJ2-5; no clear D gene. The end of the DNA aligns better with TRBJ2-7, so the J call may be wrong. Germline V gives CDR1 SEHNR, CDR2 FQNEAQ (reference sequence). The CDR3 is 16 amino acids. The CDR3 loop is CASSLATSQLSYEQYF. CDR3 sequence (DNA): TGTGCCAGCAGCTTAGCCACGTCCCAACTCTCCTACGAGCAGTACTTC.

This rearrangement joins TRBV5-5 to TRBJ2-6, with TRBD2 as a possible D gene (5 bases). V lost 1 base and J 2 bases, leaving 7 bases between the germline ends. Germline loops: CDR1 SGHKS, CDR2 YYEKEE (reference sequence). The CDR3 has 15 residues. The DNA of the CDR3 is TGTGCCAGCAGCTTGTTGAGGGCTGGGGCCAACGTCCTGACTTTC. Protein sequence: CASSLLRAGANVLTF.

The chain carries TRBV28 and TRBJ2-7; 8 bases fit TRBD2. Looked up from germline, CDR1 is MDHEN and CDR2 is SYDVKM. CDR3 size: 14 residues. Trimming cost V 2 bases and J 4 bases; bases outside gene matches: 4. The CDR3 region is CASSLGGRIYEQYF. The CDR3 DNA follows: TGTGCCAGCAGTTTAGGCGGGAGGATTTACGAGCAGTACTTC.

The rearrangement links TRBV11-3 to TRBJ2-4, with D hard to call. The CDR3 is made up of 13 amino acids. The V gene lost 1 base and the J gene lost 5 bases, with 6 bases spanning the gap. Germline V gene sequence: CDR1 SGHNT, CDR2 YENEEA. In nucleotides, the CDR3 is TGTGCCAGCAGCTTAGTTGGGGAAAACATTCAGTACTTC. Amino acid sequence: CASSLVGENIQYF.

This sequence joins TRBV9 and TRBJ2-7, with 9 bases fitting TRBD2. With V trimmed by 0 bases and J by 6 bases, 4 bases remained unmatched. The V gene's germline CDR1 is SGDLS and CDR2 YYNGEE. This CDR3 is built from 14 residues. CDR3: CASSVGAGGAEQYF. In nucleotides, the CDR3 is TGTGCCAGCAGCGTAGGAGCGGGGGGCGCCGAGCAGTACTTC.

The V gene is TRBV2, the J gene TRBJ2-7, with 8 nucleotides matching TRBD2. The V segment lost 6 bases and the J segment 1 base; nucleotides outside the gene matches: 8. Germline CDR1 and CDR2: SNHLY and FYNNEI. The CDR3 is 15 amino acids. CDR3 DNA: TGTGCCAGCAGCCCCGGGGGGGCCGGGTCCTACGAGCAGTACTTC. The encoded protein is CASSPGGAGSYEQYF.

The rearrangement uses TRBV30 and TRBJ2-2; TRBD1 matches at 7 bases. This CDR3 spans 15 amino acids. Germline CDR1 is GTSNPN and CDR2 is SVGIG (reference sequence). The junction had 10 bases not matched to a gene; V was cut back by 5 bases and J by 4 bases. In DNA form, the CDR3 reads TGTGCCTGGGTGCCCCGGACAGGTCTCACCGGGGAGCTGTTTTTT. Translating gives CAWVPRTGLTGELFF.

This chain joins TRBV9 and TRBJ2-7; D is unresolved. The CDR3 is 15 residues long. V lost 0 bases and J 6 bases, leaving 16 bases between the germline ends. Germline loops: CDR1 SGDLS, CDR2 YYNGEE. The CDR3 nucleotides read TGTGCCAGCAGCGTAGCCGGTAGGCCTCTCAGCGAGCAGTACTTC. This translates into CASSVAGRPLSEQYF.

The chain joins TRBV7-3 to TRBJ2-3; TRBD2 matches 8 bases. V lost 2 bases to trimming and J lost 0 bases; unmatched junction nucleotides: 10. Germline assignment: CDR1 SGHTA and CDR2 FQGTGA. CDR3 size: 18 residues. CDR3 sequence: CASSLSLNSGASTDTQYF. In nucleotides, the CDR3 is TGTGCCAGCAGCTTATCTCTAAATAGCGGGGCTAGCACAGATACGCAGTATTTT.

In DNA, the CDR3 is TGCGCCAGCAGCTTGTATAGGTCTTCTTACAATGAGCAGTTCTTC. This sequence encodes CASSLYRSSYNEQFF. The V and J genes are TRBV5-1 and TRBJ2-1; no clear D. CDR3 size: 15 residues. Germline V lookup: CDR1 SGHRS, CDR2 YFSETQ. The V end was cut by 1 base, the J end by 4 bases, with 12 bases between. Combining the CDR3 with reference TRBV5-1 and TRBJ2-1 gives the whole variable domain KAGVTQTPRYLIKTRGQQVTLSCSPISGHRSVSWYQQTPGQGLQFLFEYFSETQRNKGNFPGRFSGRQFSNSRSEMNVSTLELGDSALYLCASSLYRSSYNEQFFGPGTRLTVL.